The 21 T cell receptor beta chains in this list originate from one sample, sequenced in a study of blood T cell repertoires in COVID-19. The method was immunoSEQ multiplex PCR; TCRdb's version includes in-frame clones alone and lacks a portion of them. Of fewer than 450,000 clones in the sample, roughly 86% were seen once. The sequencing sample was made of peripheral blood. The receptors shown here come from a woman between 65 and 79 years old with COVID-19, enrolled during active disease.

For the CDR3, the DNA is TGCGCCAGCAGGCAGTTAGAGACCCAGTACTTC. Translated, it gives CASRQLETQYF. This chain uses TRBV5-1 with TRBJ2-5; D not resolved. CDR1 and CDR2 (germline): SGHRS, YFSETQ. V lost 5 bases, J lost 4 bases, and 6 bases lay in between. The CDR3 is 11 residues long. Variable domain in full (rest from reference TRBV5-1 and TRBJ2-5): KAGVTQTPRYLIKTRGQQVTLSCSPISGHRSVSWYQQTPGQGLQFLFEYFSETQRNKGNFPGRFSGRQFSNSRSEMNVSTLELGDSALYLCASRQLETQYFGPGTRLLVL.

The chain uses TRBV25-1 and TRBJ1-1; the D gene is possibly TRBD1 (6 bases). The CDR3 totals 14 residues. Trimming removed 4 bases from V and 0 bases from J, with 9 bases in between. CDR1 and CDR2 (germline): MGHDK, SYGVNS. The chain's CDR3 is CASSAGGLNTEAFF. The CDR3 DNA is TGTGCCAGCAGTGCGGGGGGCTTGAACACTGAAGCTTTCTTT.

The chain couples TRBV28 to TRBJ2-4; 7 positions match TRBD1. With 6 bases clipped from V and 3 bases from J, the junction kept 8 bases outside the gene matches. The germline CDR1 and CDR2 sequences are MDHEN and SYDVKM. The CDR3 spans 15 residues. The DNA of the CDR3 is TGTGCCAGCAGGGAAGACAGGGCGTTCAAAAACATTCAGTACTTC. This translates into CASREDRAFKNIQYF.

The table lists this clone with a count of one. The chain is built from TRBV13 and TRBJ2-7; 9 bases align to TRBD1. Germline CDR1 is PRHDT and CDR2 is FYEKMQ (reference sequence). V lost 11 bases to trimming and J lost 4 bases; unmatched junction nucleotides: 9. The length of the CDR3 is 13 residues. DNA for the CDR3: TGTGCCTCAACAGGGGGCGATAGATACGAGCAGTACTTC. Its translation: CASTGGDRYEQYF.

This clone was detected a few times. The chain combines TRBV5-6 with TRBJ1-2; 8 bases map to TRBD1. V was pared by 5 bases and J by 5 bases, with 5 bases of the junction left unmatched. CDR3 size: 13 residues. Germline values: CDR1 SGHDT, CDR2 YYEEEE. Here the CDR3 reads CASREGQDYGYTF. For the CDR3, the DNA is TGTGCCAGCAGGGAGGGACAGGATTATGGCTACACCTTC.

V gene TRBV4-3 combines with J gene TRBJ2-2; D is perhaps TRBD2 (5 bases). This CDR3 is built from 14 residues. V lost 2 bases and J lost 3, with 7 bases in between. The germline gives CDR1 LGHNA, CDR2 YSLEER. In DNA, the CDR3 is TGCGCCAGCAGCCAATCTAGCCACACCGGGGAGCTGTTTTTT. Protein product: CASSQSSHTGELFF.

The DNA for the CDR3 is TGTGCCAGCTCTGGCGGGGGGCAGCCCCAGCATTTT. Translation: CASSGGGQPQHF. This sequence joins TRBV6-6 and TRBJ1-5, with a weak D call TRBD1 (5 bases). V was pared by 8 bases and J by 7 bases, with 12 bases between. Germline V CDR1 and CDR2: MNHNY, SVGAGI (reference sequence). The CDR3 runs to 12 residues.

V and J are TRBV10-3 and TRBJ1-2, with TRBD1 matching over 7 bases. V was pared by 5 bases and J by 6 bases, with 6 bases of the junction left unmatched. This CDR3 is 13 amino acids long. Germline CDR1 and CDR2: ENHRY and SYGVKD. CDR3 loop: CAISSTGRDGYTF. DNA for the CDR3: TGTGCCATCAGTTCGACAGGGCGGGATGGCTACACCTTC.

The gene calls are TRBV11-2 and TRBJ2-5, with D perhaps matching TRBD2 (6 bases). Trimming cost V 6 bases and J 3 bases, with 14 bases left between them. This CDR3 comprises 14 residues. Germline CDR1 and CDR2: SGHAT and FQNNGV. CDR3 protein: CASSLRWGEETQYF. The DNA for the CDR3 is TGTGCCAGCAGTTTGAGGTGGGGGGAAGAGACCCAGTACTTC.

Remarks on this clone: The sample carries other DNA sequences with the same CDR3. The rearrangement links TRBV9 to TRBJ1-3; no reliable D call. The CDR3 consists of 15 residues. The V end was cut by 0 bases, the J end by 2 bases, with 9 bases between. CDR1 and CDR2 (germline): SGDLS, YYNGEE. DNA for the CDR3: TGTGCCAGCAGCGTAGCTGCGGGCGCTGGAAACACCATATATTTT. It yields the protein CASSVAAGAGNTIYF.

The genes are TRBV5-8 and TRBJ2-5; 7 bases match TRBD2. With 0 bases clipped from V and 5 bases from J, the junction kept 4 bases outside the gene matches. The germline V gene has CDR1 SGHTS and CDR2 YDEGEE. The CDR3 has 14 amino acids. The CDR3 protein is CASSLALASETQYF. The CDR3 DNA reads TGTGCCAGCAGCTTGGCACTAGCGTCCGAGACCCAGTACTTC.

This CDR3 reads CASSQDRWGHQPQHF. For the CDR3, the DNA is TGCGCCAGCAGCCAAGATCGGTGGGGGCATCAGCCCCAGCATTTT. The chain employs TRBV4-1 and TRBJ1-5, with D possibly TRBD1 on 6 matching bases. Per the germline V gene, CDR1 is MGHRA and CDR2 is YSYEKL. Trimming stripped 0 bases from V and 5 bases from J, with 11 bases between. This CDR3 has 15 amino acids.

This rearrangement joins TRBV27 to TRBJ1-5; possibly TRBD1 for D (6 bases). The V and J ends lost 2 bases and 0 bases respectively, with 11 bases between them. The CDR3 totals 16 residues. Per germline, CDR1 MNHEY and CDR2 SMNVEV (reference sequence). The CDR3 region is CASSLGGAYSNQPQHF. The CDR3 nucleotides are TGTGCCAGCAGTTTAGGGGGGGCTTATAGCAATCAGCCCCAGCATTTT.

The V gene is TRBV24-1, the J gene TRBJ2-5; D possibly corresponds to TRBD1 (6 bases). Germline V CDR1 and CDR2: KGHDR, SFDVKD. Trimming took 3 bases from V and 3 from J, leaving 10 bases between them. This CDR3 is 14 amino acids long. As DNA, the CDR3 is TGTGCCACCAGTGATCCCAGACAGGAAGAGACCCAGTACTTC. It encodes CATSDPRQEETQYF.

This clone has just one count. The chain recombines TRBV30 with TRBJ1-5, with 10 positions matching TRBD1. Germline loops: CDR1 GTSNPN, CDR2 SVGIG (reference sequence). Losses at the gene ends were 2 bases for V and 5 bases for J; bases not matched to a gene: 3. The CDR3 contains 14 residues. CDR3: CAWSSGTGDQPQHF. The CDR3, as DNA: TGTGCCTGGAGTTCCGGGACAGGGGATCAGCCCCAGCATTTT.

The V call is TRBV2, the J call TRBJ1-3, with D perhaps TRBD1 (5 bases). This CDR3 is built from 13 residues. Trimming cost V 9 bases and J 0 bases, with 9 bases left between them. In germline, CDR1 is SNHLY, CDR2 FYNNEI. This chain's CDR3 is CARGQGSGNTIYF. DNA for the CDR3: TGTGCCAGAGGGCAGGGCTCTGGAAACACCATATATTTT.

The CDR3 sequence: CASNLMNTEAFF. CDR3 nucleotide sequence: TGTGCCAGTAATCTTATGAACACTGAAGCTTTCTTT. This rearrangement joins TRBV28 to TRBJ1-1; D gene uncertain. The CDR3 sequence is 12 residues long. Germline CDR1 reads MDHEN; CDR2 reads SYDVKM. Between the trimmed V and J ends, which lost 9 bases and 0 bases, there was a span of 8 bases.

The J gene is TRBJ1-2, the V gene TRBV27; maybe TRBD1 (6 bases). This CDR3 is 16 amino acids long. V shed 0 bases and J shed 4 bases, with 15 bases lying between them. Looked up from germline, CDR1 is MNHEY and CDR2 is SMNVEV (reference sequence). CDR3 protein: CASSLSSGGWVYGYTF. In DNA, the CDR3 is TGTGCCAGCAGTTTATCGTCGGGGGGCTGGGTCTATGGCTACACCTTC.

The V gene is TRBV24-1, the J gene TRBJ1-5; D is undetermined. V lost 4 bases to trimming and J lost 5 bases, with 17 bases between them. Per germline, CDR1 KGHDR and CDR2 SFDVKD. The CDR3 is 16 residues long. CDR3 sequence reads: CATSDPGGSHDQPQHF. CDR3 DNA sequence: TGTGCCACCAGTGACCCCGGAGGGAGCCACGATCAGCCCCAGCATTTT.

V gene TRBV7-2 combines with J gene TRBJ1-4; 7 bases match TRBD1. V gave up 5 bases and J gave up 7 bases; unmatched junction bases: 7. In germline, CDR1 is SGHTA, CDR2 FQGNSA. The length of the CDR3 is 14 residues. CDR3 amino acids: CASSPGQRREKLFF. DNA of the CDR3: TGTGCCAGCAGCCCGGGACAGAGGCGTGAAAAACTGTTTTTT.

In regard to this clone: Additional DNA sequences in this sample encode the identical CDR3. This chain connects TRBV2 to TRBJ1-2, with D possibly matching TRBD1 (6 bases). The V and J ends lost 5 bases and 2 bases respectively, with 9 bases between them. The CDR3 contains 13 residues. Germline lookup yields CDR1 SNHLY and CDR2 FYNNEI. The CDR3 protein is CASSSQGNYGYTF. The CDR3 nucleotides read TGTGCCAGCAGTTCACAGGGAAACTATGGCTACACCTTC.